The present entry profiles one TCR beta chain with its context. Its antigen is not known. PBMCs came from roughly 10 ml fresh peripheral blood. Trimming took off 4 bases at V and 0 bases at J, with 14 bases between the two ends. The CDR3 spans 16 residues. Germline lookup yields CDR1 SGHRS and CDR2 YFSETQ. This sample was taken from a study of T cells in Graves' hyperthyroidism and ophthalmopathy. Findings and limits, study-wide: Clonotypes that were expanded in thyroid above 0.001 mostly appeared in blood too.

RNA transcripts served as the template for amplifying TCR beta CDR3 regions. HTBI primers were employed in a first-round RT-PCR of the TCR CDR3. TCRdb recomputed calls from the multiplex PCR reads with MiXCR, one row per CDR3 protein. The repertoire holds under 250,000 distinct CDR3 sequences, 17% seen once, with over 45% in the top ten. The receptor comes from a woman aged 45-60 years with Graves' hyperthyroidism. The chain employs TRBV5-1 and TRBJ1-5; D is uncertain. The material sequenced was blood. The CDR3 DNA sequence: TGCGCCAGCAGCCCCGGAGGCAGAGTTAGCAATCAGCCCCAGCATTTT. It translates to CASSPGGRVSNQPQHF.